The rows below give T cell receptor beta chains drawn from one sample of a study of CD4 T cells in relation to SARS-CoV-2 and coronaviruses. Their antigens remain unidentified. Repertoires were generated with immunoSEQ multiplex PCR, while TCRdb's copy carries only in-frame clones and drops some. The sample includes approximately 25,000 clones, about 82% of them seen just once. Sequenced: CD4+ T cells from PBMCs, cultured in vitro. The receptors derive from a human donor in good health. The CDR3 runs from the conserved cysteine through the conserved F or W. The order of the fields is D gene, V gene, clone size, J gene, CDR3 protein, CDR3 DNA. D genes are given only for firm matches. Size is omitted from some rows. Given values are once, few, many or a class for expanded clones.

.	TRBV2	.	TRBJ1-1	CASSRENTEAFF	TGTGCCAGCAGTAGGGAGAACACTGAAGCTTTCTTT
.	TRBV16	.	TRBJ1-2	CASSQFQEDYGYTF	TGTGCCAGCAGCCAATTTCAGGAGGACTATGGCTACACCTTC
.	TRBV27	.	TRBJ2-2	CASSFGANTGELFF	TGTGCCAGCAGTTTTGGCGCGAACACCGGGGAGCTGTTTTTT
.	TRBV7-9	.	TRBJ1-5	CASRPEGGINQPQHF	TGTGCCAGCAGGCCCGAGGGGGGGATCAATCAGCCCCAGCATTTT
.	TRBV13	.	TRBJ2-5	CASSLGVQETQYF	TGTGCCAGCAGCTTAGGGGTCCAAGAGACCCAGTACTTC
TRBD1	TRBV7-8	few	TRBJ2-6	CASSQGGGGANVLTF	TGTGCCAGCAGCCAAGGGGGCGGTGGGGCCAACGTCCTGACTTTC
TRBD1	TRBV7-9	few	TRBJ2-7	CASSLVVTGGSYEQYF	TGTGCCAGCAGCTTAGTGGTGACAGGGGGCTCCTACGAGCAGTACTTC
.	TRBV27	.	TRBJ2-7	CASSLSWLGTGIYEQYF	TGTGCCAGCAGTTTATCGTGGTTAGGGACGGGAATTTACGAGCAGTACTTC
TRBD1	TRBV6-5	.	TRBJ2-7	CASSGQVLYEQYF	TGTGCCAGCAGCGGACAGGTTCTCTACGAGCAGTACTTC
TRBD1	TRBV19	.	TRBJ1-1	CASSRDRGLGTEAFF	TGTGCCAGTAGTAGGGACAGGGGGCTGGGGACTGAAGCTTTCTTT
.	TRBV7-2	.	TRBJ1-5	CASSLAPPGRVGQPQHF	TGTGCCAGCAGCTTAGCCCCTCCGGGACGGGTGGGTCAGCCCCAGCATTTT
TRBD2	TRBV9	.	TRBJ2-1	CASSTSGMVYNEQFF	TGTGCCAGCAGTACTAGCGGGATGGTCTACAATGAGCAGTTCTTC
TRBD1	TRBV7-2	.	TRBJ2-7	CASSPGTGPLWEQYF	TGTGCCAGCAGCCCCGGGACAGGACCTCTGTGGGAGCAGTACTTC
TRBD2	TRBV7-2	.	TRBJ2-3	CASSLGAGRVGTDTQYF	TGTGCCAGCAGCTTAGGGGCAGGGAGGGTGGGCACAGATACGCAGTATTTT
TRBD2	TRBV2	once	TRBJ2-5	CASRNRDSGRVTQYF	TGTGCCAGCAGAAACCGGGACTCCGGGAGGGTGACCCAGTACTTC
TRBD1	TRBV16	.	TRBJ1-4	CASGPPGGSEKLFF	TGTGCCAGCGGCCCCCCAGGGGGTAGTGAAAAACTGTTTTTT
.	TRBV9	.	TRBJ2-3	CASSGGSSTDTQYF	TGTGCCAGCAGCGGAGGGTCCAGCACAGATACGCAGTATTTT
TRBD1	TRBV7-9	.	TRBJ1-4	CASSLGSGGGSLTNEKLFF	TGTGCCAGCAGCTTAGGTTCAGGGGGCGGCAGTTTAACTAATGAAAAACTGTTTTTT
TRBD1	TRBV4-2	.	TRBJ2-7	CASSQAQGKGYEQYF	TGTGCCAGCAGCCAAGCACAGGGGAAGGGCTACGAGCAGTACTTC
.	TRBV7-2	.	TRBJ1-2	CASSLGGADYGYTF	TGTGCCAGCAGCTTAGGGGGGGCTGACTATGGCTACACCTTC
.	TRBV29-1	few	TRBJ1-1	CSVNPQGSVLEAFF	TGCAGCGTAAACCCCCAGGGCTCGGTCTTAGAAGCTTTCTTT
.	TRBV11-2	.	TRBJ2-7	CASSSDRHYEQYF	TGTGCCAGCAGTTCCGACAGACACTACGAGCAGTACTTC
TRBD1	TRBV5-1	.	TRBJ1-4	CASSSTGDTNEKLFF	TGCGCCAGCAGCTCGACAGGGGACACTAATGAAAAACTGTTTTTT
.	TRBV30	.	TRBJ1-5	CAWSSKSNQPQHF	TGTGCCTGGAGTTCGAAAAGCAATCAGCCCCAGCATTTT
.	TRBV6-4	.	TRBJ2-1	CASSDGVNEQFF	TGTGCCAGCAGTGACGGGGTGAATGAGCAGTTCTTC
.	TRBV27	.	TRBJ1-1	CASSLWGESTEAFF	TGTGCCAGCAGTTTGTGGGGGGAGAGCACTGAAGCTTTCTTT
TRBD1	TRBV7-2	.	TRBJ2-2	CASSLDRGTGELFF	TGTGCCAGCAGCCTAGACAGGGGGACCGGGGAGCTGTTTTTT
.	TRBV6-5	.	TRBJ2-5	CASSRRTRETQYF	TGTGCCAGCAGTAGGAGGACCCGAGAGACCCAGTACTTC
TRBD2	TRBV6-2/TRBV6-3	few	TRBJ2-1	CASSYGLADIASYNEQFF	TGTGCCAGCAGTTACGGACTAGCGGATATTGCCTCCTACAATGAGCAGTTCTTC
TRBD1	TRBV19	.	TRBJ1-2	CASSSHRQGSYGYTF	TGTGCCAGTAGTAGCCATCGACAGGGCAGCTATGGCTACACCTTC
TRBD1	TRBV6-5	.	TRBJ1-2	CASSLSGQANYGYTF	TGTGCCAGCAGTTTATCGGGACAGGCTAACTATGGCTACACCTTC
.	TRBV11-2	.	TRBJ2-1	CASSSGLNYNEQFF	TGTGCCAGCAGCTCGGGACTTAACTACAATGAGCAGTTCTTC
.	TRBV30	.	TRBJ2-3	CAWVSGLTDTQYF	TGTGCCTGGGTTAGCGGTCTCACAGATACGCAGTATTTT
.	TRBV7-2	.	TRBJ2-7	CASSELGGAFGQYF	TGTGCCAGCAGCGAACTAGGGGGGGCTTTTGGGCAGTACTTC
.	TRBV18	.	TRBJ2-5	CASSPPGTSETQYF	TGTGCCAGCTCACCTCCCGGGACTTCGGAGACCCAGTACTTC
TRBD2	TRBV6-1	.	TRBJ2-1	CASSEGLAVYNEQFF	TGTGCCAGCAGTGAAGGGCTAGCGGTTTACAATGAGCAGTTCTTC
TRBD2	TRBV7-2	.	TRBJ2-7	CASSVLAGGYEQYF	TGTGCCAGCAGCGTACTAGCGGGGGGATACGAGCAGTACTTC
.	TRBV21-1	.	TRBJ2-6	CASSKAERLVSGANVLTF	TGTGCCAGCAGCAAAGCGGAGAGGTTGGTCTCTGGGGCCAACGTCCTGACTTTC
.	TRBV3-1/TRBV3-2	.	TRBJ1-6	CASSQGAANSPLHF	TGTGCCAGCAGCCAAGGGGCCGCTAATTCACCCCTCCACTTT
.	TRBV27	.	TRBJ1-2	CASSLGPAGAGYGYTF	TGTGCCAGCAGTTTAGGGCCTGCAGGGGCCGGCTATGGCTACACCTTC
.	TRBV7-2	few	TRBJ2-5	CASSLNLASRAQYF	TGTGCCAGCAGCTTAAATCTAGCGTCTCGGGCCCAGTACTTC
.	TRBV9	.	TRBJ2-1	CASSVLGELNEQFF	TGTGCCAGCAGCGTACTCGGGGAGCTCAATGAGCAGTTCTTC
TRBD2	TRBV5-6	.	TRBJ2-5	CASGAYVAGGRQETQYF	TGTGCCAGTGGGGCGTACGTAGCGGGGGGGCGTCAAGAGACCCAGTACTTC
.	TRBV7-2	.	TRBJ1-2	CASSPQVSSYGYTF	TGTGCCAGCAGCCCACAGGTCTCCAGTTATGGCTACACCTTC
.	TRBV5-1	.	TRBJ2-5	CASSLVRRTDQETQYF	TGCGCCAGCAGCTTGGTGCGAAGGACAGACCAAGAGACCCAGTACTTC
TRBD1	TRBV27	.	TRBJ1-6	CASSLSLTGGPSPLHF	TGTGCCAGCAGTCTCTCCCTGACAGGGGGACCCTCACCCCTCCACTTT
.	TRBV29-1	.	TRBJ2-7	CSVELGHLFSYEQYF	TGCAGCGTTGAGCTGGGACACCTATTCTCCTACGAGCAGTACTTC
.	TRBV5-5	.	TRBJ1-6	CASSLEYVRANSPLHF	TGTGCCAGCAGCTTGGAGTACGTCAGGGCAAATTCACCCCTCCACTTT
TRBD1	TRBV7-3	.	TRBJ1-1	CASSSSGTGRTEAFF	TGTGCCAGCAGCTCGTCCGGGACAGGGCGAACTGAAGCTTTCTTT
.	TRBV2	.	TRBJ2-3	CASSSGVDTQYF	TGTGCCAGCAGTTCAGGAGTCGATACGCAGTATTTT
.	TRBV7-2	few	TRBJ1-6	CASSLVAGFNSPLHF	TGTGCCAGCAGCTTAGTGGCAGGGTTTAATTCACCCCTCCACTTT
.	TRBV21-1	.	TRBJ1-5	CASSVRQPQHF	TGTGCCAGCAGCGTTCGACAGCCCCAGCATTTT
.	TRBV7-2	.	TRBJ2-2	CASSLGQGELFF	TGTGCCAGCAGCTTAGGACAGGGGGAGCTGTTTTTT
.	TRBV11-3	.	TRBJ2-7	CASSLDRGEVQYF	TGTGCCAGCAGCTTAGATAGGGGGGAAGTGCAGTACTTC
.	TRBV2	.	TRBJ1-2	CASKLDRNYGYTF	TGTGCCAGCAAGTTAGACAGAAACTATGGCTACACCTTC